Listed below are T cell receptor beta chains from one sample, sequenced in a study of T cells in Graves' hyperthyroidism and ophthalmopathy. TCRdb used MiXCR to reprocess the multiplex PCR reads, holding one entry per CDR3 protein. Among 400,000 or so distinct CDR3 sequences listed, about 15% were seen once. Sequenced material: blood. These TCRs come from a woman aged 55-70 years with Graves' ophthalmopathy. The conserved cysteine and the conserved F or W are not part of the CDR3 here.

>12|TRBJ2-3|TRBV6-1
ASSEQGRTDTQY
>12|TRBJ1-5|TRBV7-2
ASSSAWGPQPQH
>12|TRBJ2-1|TRBV6-1
ASSYGTSGNEQF
>11|TRBJ2-7|TRBV6-5
ASSYGGSNEQY
>13|NA|TRBV20-1
SARDYAGGIYEQF
>12|TRBJ2-7|TRBV28
ASRLLGSPYEQY
>10|TRBJ2-1|TRBV10-3
AIRQGRDEQF
>13|TRBJ2-7|TRBV28
ASKSGTSGRVGQY
>13|TRBJ2-1|TRBV7-3
ASSLSGSALNEQF
>12|TRBJ2-5|TRBV5-1
ASSLPTGGETQY
>12|TRBJ2-2|TRBV9
ASSVVASTGELF
>10|TRBJ2-7|TRBV5-6
ASSLWSYEQY
>10|TRBJ1-1|TRBV12-3/TRBV12-4
ASRTSTTEAF
>13|TRBJ2-5|TRBV5-1
ASSNYPGPAETQY
>14|TRBJ1-5|TRBV4-3
ASSQDGVRGNQPRH
>12|TRBJ2-7|TRBV20-1
SARSGRPSYEQY
>11|TRBJ2-4|TRBV28
ASSLDWGTLQY
>12|TRBJ2-7|TRBV24-1
ATSPGQWRSEQY
>15|TRBJ2-3|TRBV29-1
SVVLTSGFSSTDTQY
>13|TRBJ2-1|TRBV27
ASSPGQRIGNEQF
>9|TRBJ2-3|TRBV11-2
ASVSTDTQY
>10|TRBJ1-1|TRBV10-3
AISSLDTEAF
>12|TRBJ2-7|TRBV7-9
ASSPPGGVDEQY
>12|TRBJ2-1|TRBV6-1
ASSTTGTVREQF
>14|TRBJ2-7|TRBV4-1
ASSQPTSGSAYEQY
>12|TRBJ2-1|TRBV5-1
ASSLQGQGNEQF
>14|TRBJ2-5|TRBV3-1
ASSQWKDVRQETQY
>13|TRBJ1-4|TRBV13
ASSLASLGNEKLF
>18|TRBJ2-1|TRBV28
ASSSPGTSGRASSYNEQF
>12|TRBJ1-3|TRBV19
ASSPTGDGSTIY
>12|TRBJ2-1|TRBV30
AWRRTGGLQKQF
>12|TRBJ2-1|TRBV20-1
SARGTGIFDEQF
>12|TRBJ2-2|TRBV7-9
ASSLLPSGGELF